A selection of T cell receptor beta chains follows, all from one sample in a study of beta chain features in type 1 diabetes. Data came from immunoSEQ multiplex PCR; TCRdb stores just in-frame clones and leaves some out. Of 250,000 to 350,000 clones detected, roughly an eighth appear once; the ten largest clones hold approximately 0.015%. Sequencing was carried out using naive CD4+ T cells from blood. Every receptor here comes from a man aged 25 to 40 with type 1 diabetes. CDR3s leave out the opening cysteine and the closing phenylalanine or tryptophan. The order of the fields is clone size, V gene, J gene, CDR3 protein. Clone sizes are given selectively: once, few, many, or a class where the clone is expanded.

.	TRBV20-1	TRBJ2-1	SAERSAEQF
few	TRBV7-2	TRBJ2-7	ASSFIEGAAGYEQY
.	TRBV9	TRBJ1-1	ASSVVGGETEAF
few	TRBV28	TRBJ2-2	ASSPGTPTGTGELF
few	TRBV11-1	TRBJ2-1	ASLSGLADPSSYNEQF
.	TRBV7-9	TRBJ2-7	ASSLDGGSYEQY
.	TRBV6-5	TRBJ2-1	ASRRHNEQF
.	TRBV4-3	TRBJ2-5	ASSQNSGGGEETQY
few	TRBV7-2	TRBJ1-2	ASSLDRGGGLT
.	TRBV29-1	TRBJ1-1	SVEEIMNTEAF